This T cell receptor beta chain was captured by sequencing in a study of cytomegalovirus exposure and HLA in healthy donors. The wider study: HLA-typed donors were the source of some 85 million unique TCRs, which an early data release held.

This clone was seen ten or more times. Its antigen is unidentified. Findings and caveats of the study: Sequencing had likely introduced a cluster of highly shared sequence variants as an artifact. Another analysis was done later, and it associated over 15,000 TCR beta sequences with HLA alleles at 0.05 false discovery rate.

In the PCR, 60 Vbeta and 13 Jbeta primers were used. Sequencing used immunoSEQ multiplex PCR; TCRdb keeps in-frame clones, though not all of them. The table includes over 120,000 clones, around a tenth detected once. This TCR was sampled from a man aged 45-60 years in good health and CMV-seronegative. Material: PBMCs.

CDR3 loop: CASAANSDRGGGYTF. CDR3 coding DNA: TGTGCCAGCGCCGCCAACTCTGACAGGGGAGGTGGCTACACCTTC. This chain joins TRBV28 and TRBJ1-2; the match to TRBD1 covers 8 bases. This CDR3 spans 15 amino acids. With 8 bases clipped from V and 7 bases from J, the junction kept 15 bases outside the gene matches. Germline V gene sequence: CDR1 MDHEN, CDR2 SYDVKM.